This TCR beta chain was recovered during a study of blood T cells in healthy people across ages. Broader study findings: The long-lived group displayed more naive CD4+ cells, plus higher diversity, than the aged donors did.

Caucasian individuals from Russia who were healthy and aged roughly 6 to 95 acted as donors. On this clonotype: Antigen unknown.

A second roughly 6 to 11 cycle PCR used barcoded and J-beta primers. TCRdb recomputed calls from the 5' RACE reads with MiXCR, one row per CDR3 protein. The profile shows 1.5 million to 2 million distinct CDR3 sequences, approximately 40% of them singletons. Trimming cost V 5 bases and J 5 bases, with 19 bases left between them. CDR3 size: 15 residues. Germline assignment: CDR1 SGHVS and CDR2 FQNEAQ. The sample was blood. The sequence was obtained from a human donor in good health. V is TRBV7-8 and J is TRBJ2-7; TRBD2 might be the D (6 bases). The CDR3, as DNA: TGTGCCAGCAGCCCAGCGAAAGGAGGGGTCGACGAGCAGTACTTC. Amino acids: CASSPAKGGVDEQYF.